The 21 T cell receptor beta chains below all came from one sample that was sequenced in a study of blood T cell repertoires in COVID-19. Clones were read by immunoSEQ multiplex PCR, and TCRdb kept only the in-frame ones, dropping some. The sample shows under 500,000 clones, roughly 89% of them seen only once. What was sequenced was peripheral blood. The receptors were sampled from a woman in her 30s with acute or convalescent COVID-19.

The CDR3 here is CSASLEEVPYNEQFF. The CDR3 DNA sequence: TGCAGTGCTAGTCTTGAGGAGGTCCCCTACAATGAGCAGTTCTTC. The genes are TRBV20-1 and TRBJ2-1, with a weak D call TRBD2 (5 bases). The CDR3 covers 15 residues. Germline V gene lookup returns CDR1 DFQATT and CDR2 SNEGSKA (reference sequence). V gave up 3 bases and J gave up 2 bases, with 14 bases separating them.

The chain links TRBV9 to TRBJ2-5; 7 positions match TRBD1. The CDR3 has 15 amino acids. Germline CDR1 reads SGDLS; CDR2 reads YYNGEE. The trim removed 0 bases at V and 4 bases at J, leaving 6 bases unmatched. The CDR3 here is CASSVGQGYGETQYF. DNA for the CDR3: TGTGCCAGCAGCGTAGGACAGGGATACGGAGAGACCCAGTACTTC.

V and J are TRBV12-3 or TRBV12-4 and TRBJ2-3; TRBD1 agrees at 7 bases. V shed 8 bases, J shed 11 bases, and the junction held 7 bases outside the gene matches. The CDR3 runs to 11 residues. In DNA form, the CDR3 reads TGTGCCAGCGCCAGGGGGTTTTTGCAGTATTTT. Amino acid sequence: CASARGFLQYF.

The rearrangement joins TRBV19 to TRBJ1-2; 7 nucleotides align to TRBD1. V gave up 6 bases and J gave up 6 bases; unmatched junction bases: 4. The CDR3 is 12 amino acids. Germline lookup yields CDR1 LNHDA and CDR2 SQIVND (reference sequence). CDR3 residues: CASSIRGDGYTF. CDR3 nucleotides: TGTGCCAGTAGCATCAGGGGGGATGGCTACACCTTC. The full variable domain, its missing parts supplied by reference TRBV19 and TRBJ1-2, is DGGITQSPKYLFRKEGQNVTLSCEQNLNHDAMYWYRQDPGQGLRLIYYSQIVNDFQKGDIAEGYSVSREKKESFPLTVTSAQKNPTAFYLCASSIRGDGYTFGSGTRLTVV.

CDR3 loop: CASSLGGGHQPQHF. CDR3 sequence (DNA): TGTGCCAGCAGCCTAGGAGGGGGCCATCAGCCCCAGCATTTT. The chain uses TRBV5-5 and TRBJ1-5; 7 bases agree with TRBD1. With V trimmed by 4 bases and J by 5 bases, 6 bases remained unmatched. CDR1 is SGHKS and CDR2 is YYEKEE in the germline V gene (reference sequence). This CDR3 spans 14 amino acids.

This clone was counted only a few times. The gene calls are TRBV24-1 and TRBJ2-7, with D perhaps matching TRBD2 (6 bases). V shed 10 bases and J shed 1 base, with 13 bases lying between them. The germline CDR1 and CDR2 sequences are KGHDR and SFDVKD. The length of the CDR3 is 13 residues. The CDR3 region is CATSRGRSYEQYF. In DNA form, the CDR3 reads TGTGCCACTAGCCGGGGGAGGTCCTACGAGCAGTACTTC.

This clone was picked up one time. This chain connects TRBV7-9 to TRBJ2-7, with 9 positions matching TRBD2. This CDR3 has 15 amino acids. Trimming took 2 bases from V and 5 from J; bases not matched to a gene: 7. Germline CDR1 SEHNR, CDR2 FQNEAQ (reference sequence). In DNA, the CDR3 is TGTGCCAGCAGCTTAAGGTCTAGCGGGGTGGACGAGCAGTACTTC. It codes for CASSLRSSGVDEQYF.

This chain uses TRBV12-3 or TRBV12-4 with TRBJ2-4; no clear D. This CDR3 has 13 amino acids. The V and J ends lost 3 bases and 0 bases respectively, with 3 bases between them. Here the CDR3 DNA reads TGTGCCAGCAGTTTTATAGCCAAAAACATTCAGTACTTC. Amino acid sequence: CASSFIAKNIQYF.

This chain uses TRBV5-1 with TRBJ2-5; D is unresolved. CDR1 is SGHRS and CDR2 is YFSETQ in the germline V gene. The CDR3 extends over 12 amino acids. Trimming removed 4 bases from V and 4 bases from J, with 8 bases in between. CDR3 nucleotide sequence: TGCGCCAGCAGCCAAGACATAGAGACCCAGTACTTC. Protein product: CASSQDIETQYF.

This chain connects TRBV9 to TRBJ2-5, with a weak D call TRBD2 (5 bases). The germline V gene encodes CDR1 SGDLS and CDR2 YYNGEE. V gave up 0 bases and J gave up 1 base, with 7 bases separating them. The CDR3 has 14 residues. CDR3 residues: CASSVGGLQETQYF. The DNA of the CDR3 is TGTGCCAGCAGCGTAGGAGGGCTCCAAGAGACCCAGTACTTC.

CDR3 sequence: CASRDREREKLFF. The DNA for the CDR3 is TGTGCCAGCAGGGACAGGGAAAGAGAAAAACTGTTTTTT. The chain couples TRBV2 to TRBJ1-4; TRBD1 aligns across 8 bases. Germline lookup yields CDR1 SNHLY and CDR2 FYNNEI. CDR3 size: 13 residues. The junction had 5 bases not matched to a gene; V was cut back by 6 bases and J by 8 bases.

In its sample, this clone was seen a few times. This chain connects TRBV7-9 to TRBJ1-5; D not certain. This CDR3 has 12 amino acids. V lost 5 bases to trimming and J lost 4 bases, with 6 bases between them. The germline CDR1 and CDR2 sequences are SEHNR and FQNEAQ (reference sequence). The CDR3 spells CASSNTNQPQHF. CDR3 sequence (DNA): TGTGCCAGCAGCAATACAAATCAGCCCCAGCATTTT.

CDR3 in DNA: TGTGCCAGCAGCTTAACTCCTGCAGACACTGAAGCTTTCTTT. Translating gives CASSLTPADTEAFF. V gene TRBV7-3 combines with J gene TRBJ1-1; D unresolved. The length of the CDR3 is 14 residues. Germline CDR1 and CDR2: SGHTA and FQGTGA. The V end lost 0 bases, the J end lost 3 bases, and 8 bases lay between the germline ends.

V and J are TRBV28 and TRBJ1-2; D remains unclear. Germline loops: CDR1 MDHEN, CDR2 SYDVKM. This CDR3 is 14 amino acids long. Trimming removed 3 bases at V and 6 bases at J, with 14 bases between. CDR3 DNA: TGTGCCAGCAGTTTGATTCGAGGGCCCCATGGCTACACCTTC. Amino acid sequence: CASSLIRGPHGYTF.

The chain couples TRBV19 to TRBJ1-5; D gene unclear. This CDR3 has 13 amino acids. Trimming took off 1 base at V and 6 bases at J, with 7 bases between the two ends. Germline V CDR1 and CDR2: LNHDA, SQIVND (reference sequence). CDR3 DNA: TGTGCCAGTAGTATAGCCCGCGTTCAGCCCCAGCATTTT. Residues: CASSIARVQPQHF.

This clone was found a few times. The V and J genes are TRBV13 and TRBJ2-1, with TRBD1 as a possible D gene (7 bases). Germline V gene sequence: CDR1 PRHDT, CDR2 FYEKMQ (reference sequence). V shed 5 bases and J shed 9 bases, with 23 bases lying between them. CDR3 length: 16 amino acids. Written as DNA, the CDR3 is TGTGCCAGCAGCGCCCTTCGTGGAGGGGGCCGTAGTGAGCAGTTCTTC. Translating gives CASSALRGGGRSEQFF.

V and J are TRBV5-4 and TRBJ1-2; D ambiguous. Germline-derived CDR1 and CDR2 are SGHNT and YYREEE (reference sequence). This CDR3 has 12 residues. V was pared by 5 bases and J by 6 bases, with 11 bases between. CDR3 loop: CASRAVGDGYTF. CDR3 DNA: TGTGCCAGCAGGGCGGTAGGAGATGGCTACACCTTC.

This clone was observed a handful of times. The CDR3 region is CASSLNTITEAFF. CDR3 in DNA: TGTGCCAGCAGCTTAAACACGATCACTGAAGCTTTCTTT. The genes are TRBV7-2 and TRBJ1-1; D unclear. The CDR3 spans 13 residues. V was clipped by 2 bases and J by 4 bases, with 8 bases between them. Germline loops: CDR1 SGHTA, CDR2 FQGNSA. The full variable domain, rest sourced from reference TRBV7-2 and TRBJ1-1, is GAGVSQSPSNKVTEKGKDVELRCDPISGHTALYWYRQSLGQGLEFLIYFQGNSAPDKSGLPSDRFSAERTGGSVSTLTIQRTQQEDSAVYLCASSLNTITEAFFGQGTRLTVV.

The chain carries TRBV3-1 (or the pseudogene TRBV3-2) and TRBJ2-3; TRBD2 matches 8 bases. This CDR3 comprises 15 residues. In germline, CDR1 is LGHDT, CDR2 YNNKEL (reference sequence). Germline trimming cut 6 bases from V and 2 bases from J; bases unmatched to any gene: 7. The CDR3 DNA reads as TGTGCCAGCAGTCGCGGGACTAGAGACACAGATACGCAGTATTTT. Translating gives CASSRGTRDTDTQYF.

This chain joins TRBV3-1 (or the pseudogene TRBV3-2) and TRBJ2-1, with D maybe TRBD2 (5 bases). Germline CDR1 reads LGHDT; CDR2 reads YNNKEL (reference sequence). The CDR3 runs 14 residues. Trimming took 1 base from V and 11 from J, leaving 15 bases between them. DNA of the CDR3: TGTGCCAGCAGCCAAGTAGGAAGACGGGATCAGCAGTTCTTC. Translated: CASSQVGRRDQQFF.

CDR3 region: CASRFDRLEDTQYF. CDR3 coding DNA: TGTGCCAGCAGGTTTGACAGGCTCGAAGATACGCAGTATTTT. J is TRBJ2-3 and V is TRBV11-2; D might be TRBD1 (6 bases). Trimming left V 6 bases short and J 5 bases short, with 15 bases between. Germline V CDR1 and CDR2: SGHAT, FQNNGV. There are 14 residues in the CDR3.